This T cell receptor (beta chain) was observed in a study of blood T cell repertoires in COVID-19. The overall study: T cells, B-cell-depleted T cells, or PBMCs provided the cDNA or gDNA that served as material.

This clone appeared once. The germline V and J ends were trimmed by 4 bases and 3 bases, with 4 bases remaining between them. Germline assignment: CDR1 SNHLY and CDR2 FYNNEI. The CDR3 runs 12 residues. The method was immunoSEQ multiplex PCR; TCRdb's version includes in-frame clones alone and lacks a portion of them. This table has approximately 74,000 clones, approximately 83% appearing once. Sequencing was performed on peripheral blood. The chain carries TRBV2 and TRBJ1-5, with unresolved D. The clonotype originates from a man at least 80 years old with active or convalescent COVID-19. The CDR3 region has the DNA TGTGCCAGCAGTGCAATCAATCAGCCCCAGCATTTT. This sequence encodes CASSAINQPQHF.